The present entry profiles one T cell receptor beta chain with its context. Sequence at one end of the junction differs from germline and may be a read error. Libraries were prepared by immunoSEQ multiplex PCR; TCRdb keeps only in-frame clonotypes and omits some of them. The table records more than 120,000 clones, approximately 89% of them present only once. This record comes from a study of T cell responses to AZD1222 COVID-19 vaccine. CDR3 size: 10 residues. The clonotype was recovered from an adult who received the AZD1222 COVID-19 vaccine. The sample in question was peripheral blood, obtained 28 days after the second AZD1222 dose. The chain links TRBV6-7 to TRBJ1-4; D uncertain. Being an ORF, TRBV6-7 has a function that is uncertain. CDR3 amino acids: CASSCGQECF. DNA of the CDR3: TGTGCCAGCAGTTGTGGTCAGGAGTGCTTT.